Described below is a single T cell receptor (beta chain) sequence and its context. V was cut by 5 bases and J by 4 bases, with 14 bases left in between. CDR3 length: 14 amino acids. Germline loops: CDR1 SEHNR, CDR2 FQNEAQ (reference sequence). The data are from a study of blood T cell repertoires in COVID-19. Looking at the study overall: Spain, Italy and the United States supplied samples that represented acute and convalescent COVID-19. PBMCs, B-cell-depleted T cells, or T cells were the source of the cDNA or gDNA that made up the material.

As processed by the authors: Estimation of nucleated cell counts relied on the amplification of reference gene primers. Profiled with immunoSEQ multiplex PCR; TCRdb holds only in-frame clones, not every one. For V, J and clone size, that table is used; D and trimming come from the DNA. The sample has a few hundred thousand clones; more than 75% are singletons. Sequenced: peripheral blood. This receptor was identified in a woman in her forties or fifties with acute or convalescent COVID-19. V gene TRBV7-9 combines with J gene TRBJ1-2; D may be TRBD1 (5 bases). CDR3 in amino acids: CASSLAGGSYGYTF. DNA for the CDR3: TGTGCCAGCAGCCTCGCCGGGGGGAGCTATGGCTACACCTTC.